What follows describes a single T cell receptor beta chain. The run of the v3.0 immunoSEQ assay was at survey level. The table came from immunoSEQ multiplex PCR; TCRdb's copy has only in-frame clones and leaves some out. This table has 20,000 to 25,000 clones, about nine tenths appearing once. The data belong to a study of long-term antiretroviral therapy in people with HIV. Germline CDR1 and CDR2: SGHAT and FQNNGV. Trimming pared 4 bases from V and 4 bases from J, leaving 16 bases between. This CDR3 comprises 15 residues. The source was unsorted PBMCs, collected 1.8 years before starting antiretroviral therapy. The clonotype originates from a woman in her twenties or thirties with HIV. The chain couples TRBV11-2 to TRBJ1-1; perhaps TRBD1 as D (6 bases). The CDR3 DNA reads TGTGCCAGCAGCTCGTTACAGGGCGGGAGCACTGAAGCTTTCTTT. Translated, it gives CASSSLQGGSTEAFF.